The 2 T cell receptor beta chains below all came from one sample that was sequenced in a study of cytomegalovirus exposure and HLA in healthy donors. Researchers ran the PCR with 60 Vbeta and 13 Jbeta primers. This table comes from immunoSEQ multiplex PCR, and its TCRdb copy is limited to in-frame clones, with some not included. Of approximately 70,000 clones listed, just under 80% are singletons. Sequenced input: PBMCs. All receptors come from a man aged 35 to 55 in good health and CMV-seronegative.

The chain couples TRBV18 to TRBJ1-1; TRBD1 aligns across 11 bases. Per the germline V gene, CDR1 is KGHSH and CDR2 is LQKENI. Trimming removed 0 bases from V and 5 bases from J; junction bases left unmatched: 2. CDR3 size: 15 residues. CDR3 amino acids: CASSPPGQGETEAFF. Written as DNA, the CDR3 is TGTGCCAGCTCACCACCGGGACAGGGGGAAACTGAAGCTTTCTTT. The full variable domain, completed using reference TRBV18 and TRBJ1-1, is NAGVMQNPRHLVRRRGQEARLRCSPMKGHSHVYWYRQLPEEGLKFMVYLQKENIIDESGMPKERFSAEFPKEGPSILRIQQVVRGDSAAYFCASSPPGQGETEAFFGQGTRLTVV.

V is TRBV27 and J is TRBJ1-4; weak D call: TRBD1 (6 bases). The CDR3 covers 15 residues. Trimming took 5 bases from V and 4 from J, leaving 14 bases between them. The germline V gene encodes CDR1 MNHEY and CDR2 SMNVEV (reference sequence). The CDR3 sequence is CASSPLGASNEKLFF. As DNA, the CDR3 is TGTGCCAGCAGTCCTCTGGGGGCGAGTAATGAAAAACTGTTTTTT.